This T cell receptor (beta chain) was identified during a study of blood T cell repertoires in COVID-19. This clone was picked up a small number of times. Data came from immunoSEQ multiplex PCR; TCRdb stores just in-frame clones and leaves some out. This table has about 120,000 clones, 80% to 90% appearing once. The sequence was collected from a human donor in a cohort sampled during active COVID-19. Specimen: peripheral blood.

The CDR3 region is CASRTRGRREEQYF. The CDR3, as DNA: TGTGCCAGCAGGACCAGGGGGCGCCGAGAAGAGCAGTACTTC. The chain links TRBV6-5 to TRBJ2-7, with 8 bases that match TRBD1. Germline lookup yields CDR1 MNHEY and CDR2 SVGAGI. CDR3 size: 14 residues. The V segment lost 6 bases and the J segment 7 bases; nucleotides outside the gene matches: 11.